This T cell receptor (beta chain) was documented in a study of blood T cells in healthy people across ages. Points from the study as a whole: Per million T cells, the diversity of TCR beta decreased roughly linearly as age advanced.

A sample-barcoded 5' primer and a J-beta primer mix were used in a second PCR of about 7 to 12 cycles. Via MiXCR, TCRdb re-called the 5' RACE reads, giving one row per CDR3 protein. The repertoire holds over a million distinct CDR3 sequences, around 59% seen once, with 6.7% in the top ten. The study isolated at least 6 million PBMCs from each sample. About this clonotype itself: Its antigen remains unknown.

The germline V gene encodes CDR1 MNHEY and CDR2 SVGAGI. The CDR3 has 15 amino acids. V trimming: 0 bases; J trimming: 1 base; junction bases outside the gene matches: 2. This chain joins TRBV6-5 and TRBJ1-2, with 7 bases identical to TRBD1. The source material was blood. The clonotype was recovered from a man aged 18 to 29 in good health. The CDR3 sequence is CASSYSGTDNYGYTF. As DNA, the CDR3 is TGTGCCAGCAGTTACTCCGGGACAGATAACTATGGCTACACCTTC.